This TCR beta chain was retrieved from a study of beta chain features in type 1 diabetes. The sample holds a few counts of this clone. Its specificity is unknown. The sample carries other DNA sequences with the same CDR3. Germline V gives CDR1 SGDLS, CDR2 YYNGEE. V shed 0 bases and J shed 0 bases, with 6 bases lying between them. This CDR3 is built from 15 residues. Study results and limitations: Type 1 diabetes patients showed a moderate but significant shortening of TCRB CDR3s in all four CD4+ subsets. A PCR bias possibly favoring shorter templates would apply equally to patients and controls. These data did not resolve whether HLA type affects TCRB rearrangement.

The authors reverse transcribed all of the isolated RNA, so sequencing captured expressed TCRB transcripts. The repertoire was sequenced with immunoSEQ multiplex PCR; TCRdb's copy has only in-frame clones and lacks some. The table lists approximately 730,000 clones, 13% of them singletons, with about 0.02% in the top ten. The sequenced sample consisted of naive CD4+ T cells from blood. The TCR was taken from a man younger than 35 with type 1 diabetes. The rearrangement uses TRBV9 and TRBJ2-2; D unclear. CDR3 amino acids: CASSVGQANTGELFF. In DNA, the CDR3 is TGTGCCAGCAGCGTAGGGCAGGCGAACACCGGGGAGCTGTTTTTT.